The present T cell receptor (beta chain) was sequenced within a study of PD-1 blockade in classical Hodgkin lymphoma. The table came from immunoSEQ multiplex PCR; TCRdb's copy has only in-frame clones and leaves some out. The sample consists of under 60,000 clones, just under 75% of them appearing once. Patients all relapsed after autologous stem cell transplantation, and there was variation in brentuximab vedotin exposure. The count of this clone is one. The sample in question was peripheral blood mononuclear cells (PBMCs), obtained before the second cycle of nivolumab. The source of this sequence is a human donor with classical Hodgkin lymphoma.

For the CDR3, the DNA is TGCAGCGCGACCGCGGGGGAGACCCAGTACTTC. This codes for CSATAGETQYF. The chain is built from TRBV29-1 and TRBJ2-5, with D possibly being TRBD2 (6 bases). The CDR3 sequence is 11 residues long. From germline, CDR1 is SQVTM and CDR2 ANQGSEA. V was cut by 7 bases and J by 5 bases, with 11 bases left in between. Variable domain in full (rest from reference TRBV29-1 and TRBJ2-5): SAVISQKPSRDICQRGTSLTIQCQVDSQVTMMFWYRQQPGQSLTLIATANQGSEATYESGFVIDKFPISRPNLTFSTLTVSNMSPEDSSIYLCSATAGETQYFGPGTRLLVL.